A selection of T cell receptor beta chains follows, all from one sample in a study of regulatory T cells in long-lasting Graves disease. From the multiplex PCR reads, TCRdb called clonotypes with MiXCR, one entry per CDR3 protein. The sample holds hundreds of thousands of distinct CDR3 sequences, around 32% seen once. This sample comprised peripheral blood mononuclear cells (PBMCs), obtained when the disease was refractory, from a patient treated with antithyroid drugs. The receptors shown here come from a female donor with Graves disease. The CDR3 runs from the conserved cysteine through the conserved F or W. The order of the fields is clone size, D gene, J gene, V gene, CDR3 DNA, CDR3 protein. D genes are given only for firm matches. The size entry is marked missing in some rows and otherwise reads once, few, many or a size class.

few,.,TRBJ2-2,TRBV2,TGTGCCAGCAGCCCAGGGATCATCACCGGGGAGCTGTTTTTT,CASSPGIITGELFF
many,TRBD1,TRBJ2-7,TRBV6-1,TGTGCCAGCAGTGAACAACCCCGGACAGGCGAGCAGTACTTC,CASSEQPRTGEQYF
.,TRBD2,TRBJ2-1,TRBV10-3,TGTGCCATCAGTGAGCCCAGCGGGGGGAGGAATGAGCAGTTCTTC,CAISEPSGGRNEQFF
many,.,TRBJ1-2,TRBV2,TGTGCCAGCAGTGACAGGGTTAACTATGGCTACACCTTC,CASSDRVNYGYTF
.,TRBD1,TRBJ1-6,TRBV27,TGTGCCAGCAGCGACAGGGGGGGTAATTCACCCCTCCACTTT,CASSDRGGNSPLHF
many,.,TRBJ1-2,TRBV28,TGTGCCAGCAGTTCCACTCCCTTCTATGGCTACACCTTC,CASSSTPFYGYTF
.,.,TRBJ1-1,TRBV5-1,TGCGCCAGCAGCTTTGGAACAGGGTACTTGAACACTGAAGCTTTCTTT,CASSFGTGYLNTEAFF
.,.,TRBJ1-2,TRBV9,TGTGCCAGCAGCGACAATACCCCGTATGGCTACACCTTC,CASSDNTPYGYTF
few,.,TRBJ2-5,TRBV3-1,TGTGCCAGCAGCCGAGCCCCCGGGACTCAGTACTTC,CASSRAPGTQYF
.,TRBD1,TRBJ2-5,TRBV9,TGTGCCAGCAGCGTAGAGTCGAGGACAGGGGCTACGTACCAAGAGACCCAGTACTTC,CASSVESRTGATYQETQYF
.,.,TRBJ1-2,TRBV29-1,TGCAGCGTTGCACAACACTATGGCTACACCTTC,CSVAQHYGYTF
once,.,TRBJ1-4,TRBV15,TGTGCCACCAGCGGACGACAGTTAGATGAAAAACTGTTTTTT,CATSGRQLDEKLFF
few,TRBD1,TRBJ1-1,TRBV6-5,TGTGCCAGCAGTTACTCCCCAGGGGGGTTGGGGGACAAAGCTTTCTTT,CASSYSPGGLGDKAFF
once,.,TRBJ2-1,TRBV11-3,TGTGCCAGCAGCTTTTCTTACGGGGACAATGAGCAGTTCTTC,CASSFSYGDNEQFF
.,.,TRBJ1-5,TRBV2,TGTGCCAGCAGATCAGACATTGTCCGCAATCAGCTCCAGCATTTT,CASRSDIVRNQLQHF
.,.,TRBJ2-2,TRBV12-3/TRBV12-4,TGTGCCAGCAGTTTAGCGGAAGGGCTCGGGGAGCTGTTTTTT,CASSLAEGLGELFF
few,.,TRBJ2-2,TRBV10-3,TGTGCCATCAGATCACTCGGGGCGAGCGGGGAGCTGTTTTTT,CAIRSLGASGELFF
few,.,TRBJ2-5,TRBV7-9,TGTGCCAGCAGACACCAGGAGGTCAGGGGCCAAGAGACCCAGTACTTC,CASRHQEVRGQETQYF
few,.,TRBJ1-1,TRBV19,TGTGCCAGTAGTATTGGGATTTGGCGGTCAGACATGAACACTGAAGCTTTCTTT,CASSIGIWRSDMNTEAFF
.,.,TRBJ2-7,TRBV20-1,TGCAGTGCTAGAGATGTGGGTAGCGAAAGCAACCGCTACGAGCAGTACTTC,CSARDVGSESNRYEQYF
few,.,TRBJ1-1,TRBV28,TGTGCCAGCAGCACTACTCTGGGAGGGACTGAAGCTTTCTTT,CASSTTLGGTEAFF
many,.,TRBJ1-2,TRBV28,TGTGCCACCTCGGGACGGACCTATGGCTACACCTTC,CATSGRTYGYTF
few,TRBD2,TRBJ2-7,TRBV19,TGTGCCAGTAGCACCGGGAGGGGGGATACCTACGAGCAGTACTTC,CASSTGRGDTYEQYF
few,.,TRBJ2-6,TRBV11-2,TGTGCCAGCAGCGTCCAGGGGTCAGTGGCTGGGGCCAACGTCCTGACTTTC,CASSVQGSVAGANVLTF
many,.,TRBJ1-2,TRBV12-3/TRBV12-4,TGTGCCAGCAGTCACTCCGGGGCTGGCGGCTACACCTTC,CASSHSGAGGYTF
.,.,TRBJ1-2,TRBV4-1,TGCGCCAGCAGCCAAGAGTCTATAGGGTATGGCTACACCTTC,CASSQESIGYGYTF
.,.,TRBJ1-5,TRBV5-1,TGCGCCAGCAGCTTGGAATCAGGGGATCAGCCCCAGCATTTT,CASSLESGDQPQHF
many,.,TRBJ1-2,TRBV28,TGTGCCAGCAGTCGCAGCTATGGCTACACCTTC,CASSRSYGYTF
.,.,TRBJ2-7,TRBV27,TGTGCCAGCAGTTTAGCAAGAGGGACCGCGGGCGAGCAGTACTTC,CASSLARGTAGEQYF
few,TRBD1,TRBJ1-6,TRBV28,TGTGCCAGCAGTTTAGCGGTACGACAGGGGCTACCACCCCTCCACTTT,CASSLAVRQGLPPLHF
.,.,TRBJ2-7,TRBV18,TGTGCCAGCTCACTTAGAAGGGGGGGCTACGAGCAGTACTTC,CASSLRRGGYEQYF
.,TRBD1,TRBJ2-5,TRBV3-1,TGTGCCAGCATCAAGACAGGGGTTCGGGAAGAGACCCAGTACTTC,CASIKTGVREETQYF
.,.,TRBJ1-1,TRBV29-1,TGCAGCGTTCGGGGCGGAACTCACTCGAACACTGAAGCTTTCTTT,CSVRGGTHSNTEAFF
few,TRBD1,TRBJ1-2,TRBV6-1,TGTGCCAGCACTATTGGGACAGGGTCTTCTTCGGGAGGCTACACCTTC,CASTIGTGSSSGGYTF
few,.,TRBJ1-5,TRBV7-9,TGTGCCAGCAGCCCAGAGGGGCGCAATCAGCCCCAGCATTTT,CASSPEGRNQPQHF
many,.,TRBJ1-1,TRBV29-1,TGCAGCGTGGCACCCCTGAACACTGAAGCTTTCTTT,CSVAPLNTEAFF
.,TRBD1,TRBJ1-4,TRBV25-1,TGTGCCAGCAGTGGTCCGGACAGGGGGGGTGAAAAACTGTTTTTT,CASSGPDRGGEKLFF
few,TRBD2,TRBJ2-7,TRBV6-2/TRBV6-3,TGTGCCAGCAGTGGGGCTAGCGGGAGGACCTACGAGCAGTACTTC,CASSGASGRTYEQYF
many,.,TRBJ2-5,TRBV20-1,TGCAGTGCTAGAGATCCTCGCAGGGACCGAGAGACCCAGTACTTC,CSARDPRRDRETQYF
many,TRBD1,TRBJ2-7,TRBV6-2/TRBV6-3,TGTGCCAGCAGTCTGAAGGACAGGGGCCACGAGCAGTACTTC,CASSLKDRGHEQYF
few,.,TRBJ1-4,TRBV10-2,TGCGCCAGCACCGGAGGGGTCCTCAATGAAAAACTGTTTTTT,CASTGGVLNEKLFF
few,.,TRBJ1-4,TRBV7-2,TGTGCCAGCAGCTTATCGGGACTTTATAAGGAAAAACTGTTTTTT,CASSLSGLYKEKLFF
.,TRBD1,TRBJ1-2,TRBV29-1,TGCAGCGTTTATTCCGGGACAGGGAAGGAGAATGGCTACACCTTC,CSVYSGTGKENGYTF
.,TRBD1,TRBJ1-4,TRBV5-1,TGCGCCAGCAGCGAGACAGGGGGCCAAAAAGGAAAACTGTTTTTT,CASSETGGQKGKLFF
.,.,TRBJ1-1,TRBV29-1,TGCAGCGTTGAGGGGAGGGCCCCTGAAGCTTTCTTT,CSVEGRAPEAFF
many,TRBD2,TRBJ2-2,TRBV6-1,TGTGCCAGCAGTGAGGGGTTAGCGGGAGGGAGGACCGGGGAGCTGTTTTTT,CASSEGLAGGRTGELFF
many,.,TRBJ2-5,TRBV20-1,TGCAGTGCTACCCAACAAGAGACCCAGTACTTC,CSATQQETQYF
.,.,TRBJ1-4,TRBV30,TGTGCCTGGAGTACACCGGGGTTTAATGAAAAACTGTTTTTT,CAWSTPGFNEKLFF